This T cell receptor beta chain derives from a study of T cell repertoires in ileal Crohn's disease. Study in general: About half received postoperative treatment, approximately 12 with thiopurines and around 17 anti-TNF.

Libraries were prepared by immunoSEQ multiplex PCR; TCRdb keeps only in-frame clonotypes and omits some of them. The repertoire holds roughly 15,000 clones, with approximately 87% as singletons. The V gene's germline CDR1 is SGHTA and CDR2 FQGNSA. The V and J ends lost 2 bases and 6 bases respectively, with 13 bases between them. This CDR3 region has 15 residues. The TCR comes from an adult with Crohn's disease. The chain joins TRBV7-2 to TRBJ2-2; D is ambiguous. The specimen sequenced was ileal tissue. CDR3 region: CASSLTRVSAGELFF. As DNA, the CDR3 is TGTGCCAGCAGCTTAACCCGGGTTTCGGCCGGGGAGCTGTTTTTT.